The 27 T cell receptor beta chains in this list originate from one sample, sequenced in a study of T cell responses to AZD1222 COVID-19 vaccine. The protocol was immunoSEQ multiplex PCR, while the TCRdb copy is restricted to in-frame clones and leaves out a portion. The sample shows over 110,000 clones, around 93% of them seen only once. The source material was peripheral blood, sampled on day 0 of AZD1222 vaccination. The receptors stem from an adult in good health.

V and J are TRBV3-1 (or the pseudogene TRBV3-2) and TRBJ1-2; maybe TRBD1 (6 bases). V was shortened by 0 bases and J by 3 bases, with 8 bases between the two germline ends. CDR1 and CDR2 (germline): LGHDT, YNNKEL (reference sequence). The CDR3 is made up of 14 amino acids. CDR3 sequence (DNA): TGTGCCAGCAGCCAAGATTGGACAGACTATGGCTACACCTTC. Translation: CASSQDWTDYGYTF.

The chain joins TRBV15 to TRBJ2-1, with D perhaps matching TRBD2 (6 bases). The CDR3 consists of 16 residues. The V gene lost 3 bases and the J gene lost 11 bases, with 23 bases spanning the gap. CDR1 LNHNV and CDR2 YYDKDF come from the germline V gene (reference sequence). The CDR3 reads CATSSGLSGGTQKQFF. CDR3 DNA: TGTGCCACCAGCAGCGGACTTTCGGGCGGGACCCAAAAGCAGTTCTTC.

This clone was seen just once. This chain links TRBV6-2 or TRBV6-3 with TRBJ2-3; 10 nucleotides match TRBD1. Unmatched junction bases numbered 3, after V lost 0 bases and J lost 6 bases. Per germline, CDR1 MNHEY and CDR2 SVGEGT. This CDR3 contains 15 residues. Here the CDR3 DNA reads TGTGCCAGCAGTTACTCGGACAGGGGGACGGATACGCAGTATTTT. Translation: CASSYSDRGTDTQYF.

The rearrangement joins TRBV7-6 to TRBJ1-1, with unresolved D. This CDR3 comprises 11 residues. Germline values: CDR1 SGHVS, CDR2 FNYEAQ. V lost 4 bases and J lost 2, with 2 bases in between. In nucleotides, the CDR3 is TGTGCCAGCAGCTCAAACACTGAAGCTTTCTTT. Translation gives CASSSNTEAFF.

This clone has a handful of counts. The CDR3 here is CASSPRDRPYEQYF. The DNA for the CDR3 is TGTGCCAGCAGCCCCCGGGACAGACCTTACGAGCAGTACTTC. This chain uses TRBV9 with TRBJ2-7; TRBD1 matches at 7 bases. This CDR3 contains 14 residues. The germline CDR1 and CDR2 sequences are SGDLS and YYNGEE. Trimming removed 4 bases from V and 4 bases from J; junction bases left unmatched: 8.

V usage is TRBV7-9 and J usage is TRBJ1-5, with 10 bases that match TRBD1. The CDR3 contains 15 residues. CDR1 SEHNR and CDR2 FQNEAQ come from the germline V gene (reference sequence). The J segment lost 7 bases and the V segment lost 1 base, leaving 4 bases of the junction unmatched. The CDR3 bases are TGTGCCAGCAGCTTAGGACAGGGGGCAGGGCAGCCCCAGCATTTT. It yields the protein CASSLGQGAGQPQHF.

This chain joins TRBV9 and TRBJ1-1; the D is unclear. Trimming took off 4 bases at V and 4 bases at J, with 11 bases between the two ends. From germline, CDR1 is SGDLS and CDR2 YYNGEE. This CDR3 has 13 amino acids. As DNA, the CDR3 is TGTGCCAGCAGCTCCCGGACCCTCACTGAAGCTTTCTTT. This sequence encodes CASSSRTLTEAFF.

This chain joins TRBV5-1 and TRBJ1-2; D gene ambiguous. Looked up from germline, CDR1 is SGHRS and CDR2 is YFSETQ. V was trimmed by 7 bases and J by 6 bases, leaving 16 bases between them. The CDR3 runs to 13 residues. CDR3 region: CASSPEGIDGYTF. The DNA for the CDR3 is TGCGCCAGCTCCCCCGAGGGAATCGATGGCTACACCTTC.

The rearrangement uses TRBV5-1 and TRBJ1-2, with D possibly being TRBD1 (5 bases). Trimming left V 4 bases short and J 3 bases short, with 10 bases between. This CDR3 is built from 13 residues. In germline, CDR1 is SGHRS, CDR2 YFSETQ. CDR3 residues: CASSSGTYYGYTF. The CDR3 nucleotides are TGCGCCAGCAGCAGCGGGACTTACTATGGCTACACCTTC.

The V call is TRBV7-9, the J call TRBJ1-6, with D possibly TRBD1 on 5 matching bases. The V end lost 5 bases, the J end lost 8 bases, and 19 bases lay between the germline ends. Germline V CDR1 and CDR2: SEHNR, FQNEAQ (reference sequence). The CDR3 length is 16 residues. The CDR3 nucleotides read TGTGCCAGCAGCGCACCCGGGACGGGATACTATTCACCCCTCCACTTT. Translated: CASSAPGTGYYSPLHF.

The gene calls are TRBV5-1 and TRBJ2-2, with 7 bases matching TRBD2. The CDR3 is 16 residues long. The germline gives CDR1 SGHRS, CDR2 YFSETQ. Trimming removed 5 bases from V and 1 base from J; junction bases left unmatched: 8. The CDR3 protein is CASRSTAGVNTGELFF. CDR3 nucleotide sequence: TGCGCCAGCAGGTCTACTGCGGGGGTGAACACCGGGGAGCTGTTTTTT. Using reference TRBV5-1 and TRBJ2-2 for the parts outside the CDR3, the full variable domain is KAGVTQTPRYLIKTRGQQVTLSCSPISGHRSVSWYQQTPGQGLQFLFEYFSETQRNKGNFPGRFSGRQFSNSRSEMNVSTLELGDSALYLCASRSTAGVNTGELFFGEGSRLTVL.

The chain carries TRBV28 and TRBJ1-6; TRBD1 aligns across 7 bases. The V segment lost 6 bases and the J segment 0 bases; nucleotides outside the gene matches: 2. This CDR3 contains 15 residues. Germline V gene lookup returns CDR1 MDHEN and CDR2 SYDVKM. The CDR3 sequence is CASRRDSSYNSPLHF. CDR3 nucleotides: TGTGCCAGCAGAAGGGACAGCTCCTATAATTCACCCCTCCACTTT.

The chain carries TRBV7-6 and TRBJ1-4, with D possibly matching TRBD1 (6 bases). CDR3 length: 17 residues. CDR1 is SGHVS, CDR2 FNYEAQ, per germline. V shed 1 base and J shed 3 bases, with 15 bases lying between them. The CDR3 spells CASSLERPRGPNEKLFF. CDR3 sequence (DNA): TGTGCCAGCAGCTTAGAACGGCCCAGGGGACCTAATGAAAAACTGTTTTTT.

This chain connects TRBV9 to TRBJ1-1; TRBD1 matches 9 bases. Germline lookup yields CDR1 SGDLS and CDR2 YYNGEE. Trimming took 4 bases from V and 12 from J; bases not matched to a gene: 16. This CDR3 region has 15 residues. The CDR3 loop reads CASSPQSMLDRGTFF. The CDR3 DNA is TGTGCCAGCAGCCCACAATCCATGCTGGACAGGGGAACTTTCTTT.

The CDR3 is CASSPSNRGGEQFF. DNA of the CDR3: TGTGCCAGCAGCCCTTCCAACAGGGGGGGTGAGCAGTTCTTC. This chain joins TRBV3-1 (or the pseudogene TRBV3-2) and TRBJ2-1; maybe TRBD1 (8 bases). Per the germline V gene, CDR1 is LGHDT and CDR2 is YNNKEL (reference sequence). V lost 4 bases to trimming and J lost 9 bases, with 16 bases between them. The CDR3 runs 14 residues.

J is TRBJ1-2 and V is TRBV28; D not resolved. Germline CDR1 is MDHEN and CDR2 is SYDVKM. CDR3 length: 14 amino acids. With 2 bases removed from V and 3 bases from J, the gap between germline ends came to 10 bases. The CDR3 protein is CASSLEGVHYGYTF. The DNA for the CDR3 is TGTGCCAGCAGTTTAGAGGGCGTCCACTATGGCTACACCTTC.

The rearrangement uses TRBV7-2 and TRBJ1-1; D perhaps matches TRBD1 (6 bases). The CDR3 extends over 14 amino acids. V dropped 7 bases and J dropped 3 bases, with 15 bases sitting between them. CDR1 is SGHTA and CDR2 is FQGNSA in the germline V gene. CDR3 in amino acids: CASTRWEGDTEAFF. CDR3 bases: TGTGCCAGCACCCGATGGGAGGGGGACACTGAAGCTTTCTTT.

Here the CDR3 DNA reads TGCGCCAGCAGCCAGGGGGGGTTCACAGATACGCAGTATTTT. The encoded protein is CASSQGGFTDTQYF. The genes are TRBV5-1 and TRBJ2-3, with D perhaps matching TRBD1 or TRBD2 (7 bases each). The V gene's germline CDR1 is SGHRS and CDR2 YFSETQ. V was shortened by 4 bases and J by 2 bases, with 11 bases between the two germline ends. This CDR3 is 14 amino acids long.

The genes are TRBV6-5 and TRBJ1-2; D is ambiguous. With 5 bases removed from V and 8 bases from J, the gap between germline ends came to 21 bases. This CDR3 contains 15 residues. Germline V CDR1 and CDR2: MNHEY, SVGAGI. The CDR3 sequence: CASSKASPPIGGYTF. The CDR3 DNA follows: TGTGCCAGCAGTAAGGCGTCGCCCCCCATTGGGGGCTACACCTTC.

This chain connects TRBV5-6 to TRBJ1-2; no clear D gene. The ends were cut back, 1 base at V and 0 bases at J, with 10 bases in the middle. CDR3 length equals 15 residues. Germline V CDR1 and CDR2: SGHDT, YYEEEE. The chain's CDR3 is CASSLSPPANYGYTF. Written as DNA, the CDR3 is TGTGCCAGCAGCTTGTCCCCCCCAGCTAACTATGGCTACACCTTC.

The V gene is TRBV7-2, the J gene TRBJ2-7; D is perhaps TRBD1 (6 bases). V shed 4 bases and J shed 5 bases, with 18 bases lying between them. The CDR3 spans 15 residues. Germline CDR1 reads SGHTA; CDR2 reads FQGNSA. CDR3: CASSWGLTGWDEQYF. DNA of the CDR3: TGTGCCAGCAGCTGGGGATTGACAGGTTGGGACGAGCAGTACTTC.

This chain links TRBV6-2 or TRBV6-3 with TRBJ2-7; TRBD2 aligns across 14 bases. Losses at the gene ends were 0 bases for V and 3 bases for J; bases not matched to a gene: 1. The CDR3 is made up of 16 amino acids. Germline V CDR1 and CDR2: MNHEY, SVGEGT. DNA of the CDR3: TGTGCCAGCAGTTACTCTGGGACTAGCGGGAGCTACGAGCAGTACTTC. It codes for CASSYSGTSGSYEQYF.

The DNA for the CDR3 is TGTGCCAGCAGTTACTCTTCGCTGTTCTACGAGCAGTACTTC. It specifies CASSYSSLFYEQYF. V is TRBV6-2 or TRBV6-3 and J is TRBJ2-7; D unclear. Germline loops: CDR1 MNHEY, CDR2 SVGEGT. This CDR3 is built from 14 residues. V was trimmed by 0 bases and J by 3 bases, leaving 9 bases between them.

The V gene is TRBV6-5, the J gene TRBJ2-7; D uncertain. Deletions cut 0 bases from V and 5 bases from J, with 11 bases between. Germline V gene sequence: CDR1 MNHEY, CDR2 SVGAGI. CDR3 length equals 14 residues. The CDR3 DNA is TGTGCCAGCAGTTACTCTGGAAGGGTCCACGAGCAGTACTTC. Its translation: CASSYSGRVHEQYF.

DNA of the CDR3: TGTGCCAGCAGTTTGGGTGGGGTCGGCGAGCAGTACTTC. Its protein product is CASSLGGVGEQYF. This rearrangement joins TRBV7-9 to TRBJ2-7; D is ambiguous. Germline assignment: CDR1 SEHNR and CDR2 FQNEAQ (reference sequence). The V end lost 6 bases, the J end lost 6 bases, and 15 bases lay between the germline ends. CDR3 length: 13 residues.

The V and J genes are TRBV4-1 and TRBJ2-7; 7 positions agree with TRBD2. V gave up 4 bases and J gave up 4 bases; unmatched junction bases: 10. CDR3 length: 15 residues. CDR1 and CDR2 from the germline V gene are MGHRA and YSYEKL. The CDR3 DNA reads as TGCGCCAGCAGCCCAAGGGCTGGGGGGGATTACGAGCAGTACTTC. It codes for CASSPRAGGDYEQYF.

The gene calls are TRBV18 and TRBJ2-7, with 9 bases aligning to TRBD1. V lost 4 bases, J lost 4 bases, and 17 bases stayed unmatched. The CDR3 contains 18 residues. Germline V gene data show CDR1 as KGHSH and CDR2 as LQKENI. The CDR3 loop is CASSRGTVLSGQGYEQYF. The CDR3 nucleotides read TGTGCCAGCTCACGCGGGACTGTCCTCTCGGGACAGGGTTACGAGCAGTACTTC.